The clone carrying this T cell receptor (beta chain) was counted only a few times. Its antigen remains unknown. These data are taken from a study of vaccination effects on CD4 cells after COVID-19. Study in general: Participants received two doses of either the BNT162b2 or mRNA-1273 vaccine.

TCRdb's table, derived via immunoSEQ multiplex PCR, lists solely in-frame clones and lacks some. The sample consists of 35,000 to 40,000 clones, about 60% of them appearing once. ViraFEST expansion of antigen-specific CD4+ T cells with viral peptide pools preceded sequencing. CD4+ T cell isolation took place after less than 13 days of culture. Nobody among the vaccine recipients had prior SARS-CoV-2 infection (nucleocapsid antibodies were negative). This CDR3 has 13 amino acids. The germline CDR1 and CDR2 sequences are SGHVS and FNYEAQ. The V end lost 1 base, the J end lost 7 bases, and 8 bases lay between the germline ends. The study, taken as a whole, reports: Both infection-induced and vaccine-induced clones contracted markedly at late post-vaccination timepoints. Just 1 of 255 vaccine-induced clones in healthy recipients was cross-reactive.

The chain uses TRBV7-6 and TRBJ2-1; D call uncertain. The sequence was obtained from a human donor who received a COVID-19 vaccine. Sequenced here: CD4+ T cells from PBMCs cultured with HCoV-OC43 spike peptides, sampled before COVID-19 vaccination. Specified subset: HCoV-OC43 spike overlapping peptide pool stimulation. CDR3 in amino acids: CASSLGRPNEQFF. In DNA, the CDR3 is TGTGCCAGCAGCTTAGGCAGACCGAATGAGCAGTTCTTC.